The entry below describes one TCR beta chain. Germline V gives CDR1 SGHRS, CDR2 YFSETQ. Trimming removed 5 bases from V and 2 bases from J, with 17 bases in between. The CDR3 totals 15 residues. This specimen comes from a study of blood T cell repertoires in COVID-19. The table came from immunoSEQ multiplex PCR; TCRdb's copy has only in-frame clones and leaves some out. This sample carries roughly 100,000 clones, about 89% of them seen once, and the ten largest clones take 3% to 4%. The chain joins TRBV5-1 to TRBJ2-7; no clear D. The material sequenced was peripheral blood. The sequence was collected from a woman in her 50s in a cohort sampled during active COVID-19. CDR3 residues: CASSHGQARTYEQYF. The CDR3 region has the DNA TGCGCCAGCAGTCACGGCCAAGCCAGGACCTACGAGCAGTACTTC.